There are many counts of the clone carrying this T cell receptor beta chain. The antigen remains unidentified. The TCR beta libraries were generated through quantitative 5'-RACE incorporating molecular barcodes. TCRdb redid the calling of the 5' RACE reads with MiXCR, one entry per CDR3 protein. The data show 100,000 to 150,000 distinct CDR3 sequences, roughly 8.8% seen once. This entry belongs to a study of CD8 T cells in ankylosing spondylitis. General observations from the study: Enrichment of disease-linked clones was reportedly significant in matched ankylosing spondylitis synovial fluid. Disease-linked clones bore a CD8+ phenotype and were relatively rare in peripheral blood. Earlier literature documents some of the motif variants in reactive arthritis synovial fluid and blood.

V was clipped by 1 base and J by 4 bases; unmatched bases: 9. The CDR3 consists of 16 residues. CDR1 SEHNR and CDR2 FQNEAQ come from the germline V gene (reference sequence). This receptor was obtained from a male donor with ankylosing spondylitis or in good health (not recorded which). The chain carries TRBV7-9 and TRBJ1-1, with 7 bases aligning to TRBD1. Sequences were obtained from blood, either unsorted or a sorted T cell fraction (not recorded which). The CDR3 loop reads CASSLEGGGVSTEAFF. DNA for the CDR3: TGTGCCAGCAGCTTAGAGGGAGGGGGCGTGAGCACTGAAGCTTTCTTT. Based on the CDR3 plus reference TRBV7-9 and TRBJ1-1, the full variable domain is DTGVSQNPRHKITKRGQNVTFRCDPISEHNRLYWYRQTLGQGPEFLTYFQNEAQLEKSRLLSDRFSAERPKGSFSTLEIQRTEQGDSAMYLCASSLEGGGVSTEAFFGQGTRLTVV.